The 32 T cell receptor beta chains given below trace back to one sample, sequenced in a study of T-cell reconstitution after alpha-beta-depleted transplantation in children. Unique molecular identifiers were built into the TCRbeta library. MiXCR was run by TCRdb on the PCR reads, yielding one entry per CDR3 protein. The sample consists of approximately 520,000 distinct CDR3 sequences, approximately 30% of them appearing once. The source was PBMCs from the stem cell graft donor, collected from the stem cell graft. These receptors were collected from a human donor who donated a stem cell graft to a child with aplastic anemia.

This clonotype has more than one count but fewer than ten. The chain couples TRBV7-2 to TRBJ2-7; D is uncertain. Per the germline V gene, CDR1 is SGHTA and CDR2 is FQGNSA. This CDR3 is built from 13 residues. V was pared by 2 bases and J by 1 base, with 6 bases between. The CDR3 sequence is CASSLSESYEQYF. The CDR3 nucleotides are TGTGCCAGCAGCTTATCAGAGTCCTACGAGCAGTACTTC. Supplemented by reference TRBV7-2 and TRBJ2-7, the full variable domain reads GAGVSQSPSNKVTEKGKDVELRCDPISGHTALYWYRQSLGQGLEFLIYFQGNSAPDKSGLPSDRFSAERTGGSVSTLTIQRTQQEDSAVYLCASSLSESYEQYFGPGTRLTVT.

This chain connects TRBV30 to TRBJ2-5; no firm D call. The CDR3 contains 13 residues. The V end was cut by 4 bases, the J end by 1 base, with 10 bases between. Germline CDR1 GTSNPN, CDR2 SVGIG (reference sequence). In nucleotides, the CDR3 is TGTGCCTGGACCCTCCTAGGCCAAGAGACCCAGTACTTC. It encodes CAWTLLGQETQYF.

This clonotype was observed a few times. The rearrangement joins TRBV12-3 or TRBV12-4 to TRBJ1-1; weak D call: TRBD1 (5 bases). CDR3 length equals 16 residues. V lost 1 base and J lost 5, with 17 bases in between. The DNA for the CDR3 is TGTGCCAGCAGTTTAGAGTTGGGAATGGGGGGGACTGAAGCTTTCTTT. It codes for CASSLELGMGGTEAFF.

Only a few counts were recorded for this clonotype. The genes are TRBV4-3 and TRBJ1-4; no clear D. Looked up from germline, CDR1 is LGHNA and CDR2 is YSLEER. Trimming removed 0 bases from V and 7 bases from J, with 6 bases in between. This CDR3 is built from 13 residues. The DNA of the CDR3 is TGCGCCAGCAGCCAAGATGCCCGTGAAAAACTGTTTTTT. Its protein product is CASSQDAREKLFF.

V usage is TRBV29-1 and J usage is TRBJ2-2; D perhaps matches TRBD1 (6 bases). The CDR3 contains 15 residues. Trimming pared 4 bases from V and 5 bases from J, leaving 17 bases between. Germline V gives CDR1 SQVTM, CDR2 ANQGSEA. CDR3 amino acids: CSVVRGPQGTGELFF. In DNA form, the CDR3 reads TGCAGCGTTGTACGGGGCCCCCAGGGGACCGGGGAGCTGTTTTTT.

CDR3 residues: CAWVAGSFSGNTIYF. The CDR3 DNA is TGTGCCTGGGTTGCGGGCTCCTTCTCTGGAAACACCATATATTTT. V usage is TRBV30 and J usage is TRBJ1-3; D is ambiguous. Between the trimmed V and J ends, which lost 5 bases and 0 bases, there was a span of 14 bases. Germline V gene sequence: CDR1 GTSNPN, CDR2 SVGIG (reference sequence). CDR3 length: 15 residues.

The chain recombines TRBV7-8 with TRBJ2-5, with D hard to call. CDR1 is SGHVS, CDR2 FQNEAQ, per germline. Deletions cut 5 bases from V and 5 bases from J, with 12 bases between. This CDR3 is 13 amino acids long. The CDR3 DNA sequence: TGTGCCAGCAGCCCAGGAATCGTGGAGACCCAGTACTTC. Translated: CASSPGIVETQYF.

As regards this clonotype: One end of the junction is discordant with germline, which a read error may explain. The chain carries TRBV5-1 and TRBJ2-3; D perhaps matches TRBD2 (6 bases). CDR3 length: 14 amino acids. Per germline, CDR1 SGHRS and CDR2 YFSETQ. The CDR3 sequence: CASGLGTSTDTQYF. CDR3 DNA sequence: TGCGCCAGCGGCTTGGGGACTAGCACAGATACGCAGTATTTT.

Ten or more counts support this clonotype. CDR3 protein: CASSSTGTSGTEAFF. The CDR3 DNA reads TGTGCCAGCAGTTCCACCGGGACCTCAGGGACTGAAGCTTTCTTT. The chain employs TRBV12-3 or TRBV12-4 and TRBJ1-1; D is possibly TRBD1 (5 bases). CDR3 size: 15 residues. The V gene lost 4 bases and the J gene lost 5 bases, with 17 bases spanning the gap.

The chain carries TRBV7-9 and TRBJ1-3; D is uncertain. The CDR3 runs 15 residues. The V end was cut by 3 bases, the J end by 3 bases, with 12 bases between. Germline values: CDR1 SEHNR, CDR2 FQNEAQ (reference sequence). The CDR3 nucleotides are TGTGCCAGCAGCTTCGGGAACGTGGATGGAAACACCATATATTTT. Its protein is CASSFGNVDGNTIYF.

In its sample, this clonotype was seen a few times. This chain links TRBV28 with TRBJ2-7, with TRBD2 as a possible D gene (6 bases). V gave up 6 bases and J gave up 2 bases, with 17 bases separating them. The CDR3 is 15 residues long. Germline-derived CDR1 and CDR2 are MDHEN and SYDVKM. The CDR3 nucleotides read TGTGCCAGCAGGGGGAGGTCGGTTGTAGCCTACGAGCAGTACTTC. Translating gives CASRGRSVVAYEQYF.

The chain uses TRBV5-1 and TRBJ2-7, with TRBD1 matching over 8 bases. The length of the CDR3 is 16 residues. Per the germline V gene, CDR1 is SGHRS and CDR2 is YFSETQ. Unmatched junction bases numbered 14, after V lost 4 bases and J lost 5 bases. This CDR3 is CASSLTGVSEGHEQYV. The CDR3 nucleotides are TGCGCCAGCAGCCTGACAGGGGTTTCGGAGGGGCACGAGCAGTACGTC.

V is TRBV2 and J is TRBJ2-3, with 12 bases matching TRBD2. The CDR3 sequence is 17 residues long. J was trimmed by 4 bases and V by 4 bases; bases with no gene match: 9. CDR1 and CDR2 from the germline V gene are SNHLY and FYNNEI. CDR3: CASSGRLAGGPADTQYF. The DNA of the CDR3 is TGTGCCAGCAGTGGTCGGCTAGCGGGAGGGCCGGCAGATACGCAGTATTTT.

This clonotype was detected only once. The gene calls are TRBV7-2 and TRBJ1-3; 8 nucleotides align to TRBD1. The CDR3 has 14 residues. CDR1 and CDR2 from the germline V gene are SGHTA and FQGNSA. Trimming removed 4 bases from V and 7 bases from J; junction bases left unmatched: 6. The CDR3 region is CASSSDRGWNTIYF. The CDR3 region has the DNA TGTGCCAGCAGCTCCGACAGGGGTTGGAACACCATATATTTT. The full variable domain, in which reference TRBV7-2 and TRBJ1-3 provide the parts outside the CDR3, is GAGVSQSPSNKVTEKGKDVELRCDPISGHTALYWYRQSLGQGLEFLIYFQGNSAPDKSGLPSDRFSAERTGGSVSTLTIQRTQQEDSAVYLCASSSDRGWNTIYFGEGSWLTVV.

The chain employs TRBV12-3 or TRBV12-4 and TRBJ2-7; D gene ambiguous. The CDR3 spans 13 residues. V shed 6 bases and J shed 0 bases, with 9 bases lying between them. CDR3 protein: CASSWTPSYEQYV. CDR3 in DNA: TGTGCCAGCAGCTGGACCCCCTCCTACGAGCAGTACGTC.

There are a few counts of this clonotype. This chain uses TRBV12-3 or TRBV12-4 with TRBJ1-6; D not resolved. V was shortened by 8 bases and J by 5 bases, with 13 bases between the two germline ends. This CDR3 is built from 14 residues. CDR3 amino acids: CASGLRSNNSPLHF. The CDR3 DNA is TGTGCCAGCGGGCTTCGGAGCAATAATTCACCCCTCCACTTT.

The table lists this clonotype with a few counts. This sequence joins TRBV12-3 or TRBV12-4 and TRBJ2-2; D gene ambiguous. Between the trimmed V and J ends, which lost 0 bases and 6 bases, there was a span of 11 bases. The CDR3 extends over 15 amino acids. The CDR3 sequence: CASSLARAAAGELFF. The CDR3 nucleotides are TGTGCCAGCAGTTTAGCCCGGGCGGCGGCCGGGGAGCTGTTTTTT.

The V and J genes are TRBV10-3 and TRBJ2-1; 9 nucleotides align to TRBD2. Germline CDR1 ENHRY, CDR2 SYGVKD. V dropped 0 bases and J dropped 9; count of bases not matched to a gene: 6. This CDR3 region has 15 residues. The CDR3 bases are TGTGCCATCAGTGAGTCGCCTAGCGGGATCCGTGAGCAGTTCTTC. This encodes CAISESPSGIREQFF.

The chain is built from TRBV6-1 and TRBJ2-1, with D tentatively TRBD1 (6 bases). CDR3 length: 17 amino acids. Germline CDR1 is MNHNS and CDR2 is SASEGT. V lost 5 bases to trimming and J lost 2 bases, with 19 bases between them. The CDR3 region has the DNA TGTGCCAGCAGTCCCCGAGCTTTAGGGGACACCTACAATGAGCAGTTCTTC. The encoded protein is CASSPRALGDTYNEQFF.

Only a few counts were recorded for this clonotype. This chain links TRBV5-1 with TRBJ2-1; the match to TRBD1 covers 11 bases. Germline-derived CDR1 and CDR2 are SGHRS and YFSETQ. This CDR3 has 15 residues. Trimming removed 4 bases from V and 7 bases from J; junction bases left unmatched: 7. CDR3 DNA: TGCGCCAGCAGCGTTTTGGGACAGGGGGTAAATGAGCAGTTCTTC. Protein: CASSVLGQGVNEQFF. Drawing the rest from reference TRBV5-1 and TRBJ2-1, the complete variable domain is KAGVTQTPRYLIKTRGQQVTLSCSPISGHRSVSWYQQTPGQGLQFLFEYFSETQRNKGNFPGRFSGRQFSNSRSEMNVSTLELGDSALYLCASSVLGQGVNEQFFGPGTRLTVL.

This clonotype was detected only a few times. This chain uses TRBV12-3 or TRBV12-4 with TRBJ1-2; D remains ambiguous. Trimming left V 6 bases short and J 4 bases short, with 15 bases between. This CDR3 region has 14 residues. The chain's CDR3 is CASSTTWEPYGYTF. The CDR3, as DNA: TGTGCCAGCAGCACGACCTGGGAGCCCTATGGCTACACCTTC.

This clonotype was seen more than once but under ten times. Compared with germline, one end of the junction differs, possibly owing to a read error. The rearrangement links TRBV29-1 to TRBJ2-3; the match to TRBD1 covers 11 bases. The CDR3 is 15 residues long. Germline V CDR1 and CDR2: SQVTM, ANQGSEA. The CDR3 DNA follows: TGCAGTGTTGGTGGGACAGGGGGATGGGGAGATACGCAGTATTTT. As protein: CSVGGTGGWGDTQYF.

This clonotype showed up just a few times. This chain links TRBV12-3 or TRBV12-4 with TRBJ1-1; D is unresolved. V was shortened by 7 bases and J by 0 bases, with 15 bases between the two germline ends. The CDR3 extends over 15 amino acids. CDR3 in DNA: TGTGCCAGCACCAAGGTCCAGGCGTTGAACACTGAAGCTTTCTTT. Its protein product is CASTKVQALNTEAFF.

There are a few counts of this clonotype. The chain couples TRBV7-2 to TRBJ2-4; 12 nucleotides align to TRBD2. Germline CDR1 and CDR2: SGHTA and FQGNSA. The CDR3 length is 18 residues. The V gene end was trimmed by 0 bases and the J gene end by 2 bases; junction bases not matched to a gene: 5. The CDR3 nucleotides read TGTGCCAGCAGCTTAGCGAAGCTAGCGGGAGGGCCCAAAAACATTCAGTACTTC. This codes for CASSLAKLAGGPKNIQYF.

The rearrangement joins TRBV29-1 to TRBJ2-1; 9 bases fit TRBD2. Germline CDR1 SQVTM, CDR2 ANQGSEA. Germline trimming cut 3 bases from V and 7 bases from J; bases unmatched to any gene: 10. The CDR3 is 15 residues long. The CDR3 spells CSVEGLAGVMNEQFF. The DNA for the CDR3 is TGCAGCGTTGAGGGATTAGCGGGAGTAATGAATGAGCAGTTCTTC.

The rearrangement uses TRBV6-5 and TRBJ1-2, with TRBD1 identical over 7 bases. CDR3 length: 13 amino acids. With V trimmed by 6 bases and J by 6 bases, 7 bases remained unmatched. The germline CDR1 and CDR2 sequences are MNHEY and SVGAGI. The CDR3 loop is CASRSTGSNGYTF. The CDR3 bases are TGTGCCAGCAGATCGACAGGGAGCAATGGCTACACCTTC.

The chain combines TRBV5-4 with TRBJ2-7; 14 bases fit TRBD2. This CDR3 has 16 residues. Germline lookup yields CDR1 SGHNT and CDR2 YYREEE (reference sequence). V was clipped by 2 bases and J by 4 bases; unmatched bases: 5. The CDR3 loop is CASSFGTSGSRYEQYF. In DNA form, the CDR3 reads TGTGCCAGCAGCTTCGGGACTAGCGGGAGTAGGTACGAGCAGTACTTC. The whole variable domain, remainder taken from reference TRBV5-4 and TRBJ2-7, is ETGVTQSPTHLIKTRGQQVTLRCSSQSGHNTVSWYQQALGQGPQFIFQYYREEENGRGNFPPRFSGLQFPNYSSELNVNALELDDSALYLCASSFGTSGSRYEQYFGPGTRLTVT.

The chain combines TRBV7-2 with TRBJ2-1, with D possibly matching TRBD2 (6 bases). CDR3 length: 17 amino acids. Germline lookup yields CDR1 SGHTA and CDR2 FQGNSA. Trimming took 1 base from V and 2 from J, leaving 15 bases between them. The chain's CDR3 is CASSLGGSAGPYNEQFF. For the CDR3, the DNA is TGTGCCAGCAGCTTAGGTGGCTCAGCGGGCCCCTACAATGAGCAGTTCTTC.

The rearrangement uses TRBV5-1 and TRBJ1-4; D uncertain. With 2 bases removed from V and 7 bases from J, the gap between germline ends came to 15 bases. This CDR3 comprises 15 residues. CDR1 is SGHRS and CDR2 is YFSETQ in the germline V gene. Here the CDR3 DNA reads TGCGCCAGCAGCTTAGAGGGATTGGGGTTTGAAAAACTGTTTTTT. It encodes CASSLEGLGFEKLFF.

This sequence joins TRBV20-1 and TRBJ2-4; 8 nucleotides align to TRBD1. In germline, CDR1 is DFQATT, CDR2 SNEGSKA (reference sequence). CDR3 length equals 17 residues. The V and J ends lost 5 bases and 5 bases, in that order; junction bases with no gene match: 17. The CDR3 DNA follows: TGCAGTGCTTCCAGAAGAGTCAGGGGGCTACCTGAAAACATTCAGTACTTC. It translates to CSASRRVRGLPENIQYF.

The chain links TRBV7-9 to TRBJ1-2, with 10 bases that match TRBD1. The CDR3 extends over 17 amino acids. Per the germline V gene, CDR1 is SEHNR and CDR2 is FQNEAQ (reference sequence). The V segment lost 1 base and the J segment 5 bases; nucleotides outside the gene matches: 10. DNA of the CDR3: TGTGCCAGCAGCTTAGTAGCGACAGGGGGCGATAGGTATGGCTACACCTTC. Its protein is CASSLVATGGDRYGYTF.

This clonotype was picked up a small number of times. The rearrangement uses TRBV7-6 and TRBJ2-5; D may be TRBD1 (5 bases). Germline CDR1 reads SGHVS; CDR2 reads FNYEAQ. CDR3 length: 16 residues. Deletions cut 1 base from V and 5 bases from J, with 17 bases between. In nucleotides, the CDR3 is TGTGCCAGCAGCTTAGGTCTGGCTCAGGGCCGGGAGACCCAGTACTTC. Its protein is CASSLGLAQGRETQYF.